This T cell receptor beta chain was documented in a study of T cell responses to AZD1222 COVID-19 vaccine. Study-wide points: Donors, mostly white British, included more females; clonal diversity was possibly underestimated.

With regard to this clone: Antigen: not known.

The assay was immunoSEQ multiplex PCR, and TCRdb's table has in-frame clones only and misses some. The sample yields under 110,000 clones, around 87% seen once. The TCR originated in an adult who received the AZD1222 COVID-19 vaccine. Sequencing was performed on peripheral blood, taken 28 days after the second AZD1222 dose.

This CDR3 is CAWTAVGRNEKLFF. Written as DNA, the CDR3 is TGTGCCTGGACCGCCGTGGGACGTAATGAAAAACTGTTTTTT. The rearrangement uses TRBV30 and TRBJ1-4, with a tentative D call TRBD1 (5 bases). Between the trimmed V and J ends, which lost 4 bases and 4 bases, there was a span of 13 bases. This CDR3 is built from 14 residues. Germline V CDR1 and CDR2: GTSNPN, SVGIG (reference sequence).